This T cell receptor (beta chain) was observed in a study of blood T cell repertoires in COVID-19. Recovery meant two consecutive negative NP/OP PCR tests, professional clearance, or resolved symptoms. V was clipped by 4 bases and J by 2 bases, with 12 bases between them. Germline V CDR1 and CDR2: SEHNR, FQNEAQ (reference sequence). This CDR3 region has 14 residues. Here immunoSEQ multiplex PCR was the method, and the copy in TCRdb shows in-frame clones only, minus some. In the table there are around 230,000 clones, about 88% of which are singletons. The TCR was taken from a woman aged 25 to 45 who had recovered from COVID-19. The V call is TRBV7-9, the J call TRBJ2-7; D unresolved. The specimen was PBMCs or T cells enriched from blood (not recorded which). CDR3 bases: TGTGCCAGCAGCTCTCCCCCTCGTACCTACGAGCAGTACTTC. It specifies CASSSPPRTYEQYF.